The clone carrying this TCR beta chain is a singleton in its sample. Its target is not known. The sample originates from a study of T-cell memory formation after mild COVID-19. In the study overall: Most TCR clusters belonged to a single donor. Study results and limitations: Chiefly within CM and EM were the contracting CD4+ clones; CD8+ ones were within EMRA. From day 15 to 85, contracting clones were balanced between CD4 and CD8, whereas later expanders leaned toward CD4+.

The V gene's germline CDR1 is SEHNR and CDR2 FQNEAQ (reference sequence). The CDR3 sequence is 16 residues long. J lost 2 bases, V lost 2 bases, and 7 bases had no gene match. Each CDR3 protein gets one entry after TCRdb re-called the 5' RACE reads with MiXCR. In the table there are fewer than 110,000 distinct CDR3 sequences, around an eighth of which are singletons. Sequences were obtained from PBMCs or a T cell subset sorted from them (not recorded which). The chain is built from TRBV7-9 and TRBJ2-7, with 9 bases lining up with TRBD1. The sequence was obtained from a man between 18 and 29 years old who had mild COVID-19 (a few samples of this study predate the infection). Cell type and time point are not known. The CDR3 DNA sequence: TGTGCCAGCAGCTTAAAACCGGGACAGGGTACCTACGAGCAGTACTTC. Its translation is CASSLKPGQGTYEQYF.